Below are 7 T cell receptor beta chains sequenced from a single sample in a study of shared clonotypes between healthy human individuals. Clones were sequenced by immunoSEQ multiplex PCR, and TCRdb holds only the in-frame ones, with some missing. The sample records some 1.5 million clones, roughly 97% being singletons. Specimen: naive CD4+ T cells sorted from blood. Subset specified: CD45RA+ positively selected. Receptor source: a man aged 25 to 40 in good health.

The chain employs TRBV29-1 and TRBJ2-5, with 8 bases that match TRBD1. The germline gives CDR1 SQVTM, CDR2 ANQGSEA. After removal of 4 bases from V and 5 bases from J, the junction contained 15 bases not matched to a gene. The CDR3 loop spans 16 amino acids. DNA of the CDR3: TGCAGCGTTGTTCGAGGGGTCAGGGGGCTTTGGGAGACCCAGTACTTC. It codes for CSVVRGVRGLWETQYF.

On this clone: This specimen includes other DNA sequences encoding the same CDR3. The chain uses TRBV18 and TRBJ2-1, with a tentative D call TRBD2 (5 bases). V lost 3 bases and J 4 bases, leaving 7 bases between the germline ends. CDR1 and CDR2 (germline): KGHSH, LQKENI. This CDR3 contains 13 residues. CDR3 DNA sequence: TGTGCCAGCTCACCTCGGAGGTACAATGAGCAGTTCTTC. Translation: CASSPRRYNEQFF.

The V and J genes are TRBV10-3 and TRBJ2-3; D possibly corresponds to TRBD2 (6 bases). CDR1 and CDR2 from the germline V gene are ENHRY and SYGVKD. The V end lost 7 bases, the J end lost 5 bases, and 16 bases lay between the germline ends. This CDR3 has 14 residues. DNA for the CDR3: TGTGCCATCAAGGTCAGTCCCGGGGGAGATACGCAGTATTTT. It translates to CAIKVSPGGDTQYF.

The V call is TRBV7-3, the J call TRBJ2-1; 7 bases match TRBD2. Losses at the gene ends were 6 bases for V and 0 bases for J; bases not matched to a gene: 5. CDR1 and CDR2 (germline): SGHTA, FQGTGA. This CDR3 region has 15 residues. CDR3: CASSSGWSSYNEQFF. The CDR3 DNA sequence: TGTGCCAGCAGTAGCGGGTGGAGCTCCTACAATGAGCAGTTCTTC.

The chain recombines TRBV29-1 with TRBJ2-1, with D possibly TRBD2 on 6 matching bases. Trimming took off 7 bases at V and 1 base at J, with 20 bases between the two ends. CDR3 length equals 16 residues. Germline loops: CDR1 SQVTM, CDR2 ANQGSEA. The CDR3 sequence is CSAVSLTSLSYNEQFF. The DNA of the CDR3 is TGCAGCGCCGTATCCCTCACTAGCCTTTCCTACAATGAGCAGTTCTTC.

The V gene is TRBV5-1, the J gene TRBJ2-2; D remains unclear. CDR1 and CDR2 from the germline V gene are SGHRS and YFSETQ. Between the trimmed V and J ends, which lost 0 bases and 1 base, there was a span of 10 bases. The CDR3 runs 16 residues. CDR3 bases: TGCGCCAGCAGCTTGGCCGTCTGGGGGAACACCGGGGAGCTGTTTTTT. Its translation is CASSLAVWGNTGELFF. The full variable domain, with the rest looked up from reference TRBV5-1 and TRBJ2-2, is KAGVTQTPRYLIKTRGQQVTLSCSPISGHRSVSWYQQTPGQGLQFLFEYFSETQRNKGNFPGRFSGRQFSNSRSEMNVSTLELGDSALYLCASSLAVWGNTGELFFGEGSRLTVL.

The chain has TRBV18 and TRBJ2-4; 9 positions agree with TRBD1. CDR3 length: 19 amino acids. Trimming at V came to 1 base and at J to 0 bases, leaving 10 bases not matched to a gene. Germline CDR1 reads KGHSH; CDR2 reads LQKENI. CDR3 DNA sequence: TGTGCCAGCTCACCACAATCGGGACAGGGATTACTAGCCAAAAACATTCAGTACTTC. The encoded protein is CASSPQSGQGLLAKNIQYF.